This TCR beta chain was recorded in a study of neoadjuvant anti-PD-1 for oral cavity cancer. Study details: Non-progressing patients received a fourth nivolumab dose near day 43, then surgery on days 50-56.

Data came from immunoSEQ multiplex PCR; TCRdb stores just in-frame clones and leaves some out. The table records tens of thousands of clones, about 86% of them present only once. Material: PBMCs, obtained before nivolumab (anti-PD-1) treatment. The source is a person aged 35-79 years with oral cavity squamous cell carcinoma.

The CDR3 protein is CASSQDWEQGAQPQHF. The CDR3 nucleotides are TGTGCCAGCAGCCAAGATTGGGAACAGGGCGCTCAGCCCCAGCATTTT. The V call is TRBV4-2, the J call TRBJ1-5; a weak D match, TRBD1 (6 bases). The germline V and J ends were trimmed by 0 bases and 6 bases, with 15 bases remaining between them. The CDR3 is 16 amino acids. Germline CDR1 and CDR2: LGHNA and YNFKEQ.